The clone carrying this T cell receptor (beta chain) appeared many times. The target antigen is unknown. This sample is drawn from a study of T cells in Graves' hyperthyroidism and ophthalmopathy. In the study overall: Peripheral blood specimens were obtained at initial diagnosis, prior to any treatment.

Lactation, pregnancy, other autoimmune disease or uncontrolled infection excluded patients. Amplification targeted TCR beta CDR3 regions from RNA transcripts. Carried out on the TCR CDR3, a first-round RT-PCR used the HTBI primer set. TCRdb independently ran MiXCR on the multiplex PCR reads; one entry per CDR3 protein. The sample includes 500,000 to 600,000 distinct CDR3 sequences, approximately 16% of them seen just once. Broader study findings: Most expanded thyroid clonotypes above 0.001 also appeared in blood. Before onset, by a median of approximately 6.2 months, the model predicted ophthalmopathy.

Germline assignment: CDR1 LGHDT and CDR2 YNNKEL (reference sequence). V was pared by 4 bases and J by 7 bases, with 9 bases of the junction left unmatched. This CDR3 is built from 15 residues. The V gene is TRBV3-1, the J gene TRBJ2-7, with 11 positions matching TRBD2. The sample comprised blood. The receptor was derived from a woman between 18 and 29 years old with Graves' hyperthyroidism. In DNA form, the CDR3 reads TGTGCCAGCAGCCCACCTACTAGCGGGGGCGGTGAGCAGTACTTC. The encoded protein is CASSPPTSGGGEQYF.